The next 10 T cell receptor beta chains were all read from a single sample in a study of CD8 T cells in ankylosing spondylitis. Using its own MiXCR run on the 5' RACE reads, TCRdb lists one record per CDR3 protein. Altogether roughly 470,000 distinct CDR3 sequences are present, roughly a quarter being singletons, with the ten largest covering 0.75% to 0.9%. General study findings and limits: About 8 highly homologous variants made up a TCR beta motif, and this motif appeared characteristic of ankylosing spondylitis blood.

Their specific antigens are unknown. The specimen sequenced was blood, either unsorted or a sorted T cell fraction (not recorded which). These receptors all stem from a male donor with ankylosing spondylitis.

This rearrangement joins TRBV24-1 to TRBJ2-3, with 7 nucleotides matching TRBD1. CDR1 is KGHDR and CDR2 is SFDVKD in the germline V gene. V was pared by 3 bases and J by 8 bases, with 16 bases of the junction left unmatched. The CDR3 covers 17 residues. CDR3 bases: TGTGCCACCAGTGATCCCCGACCCTCCCAGGGGGTGGGTACGCAGTATTTT. Residues: CATSDPRPSQGVGTQYF.

The rearrangement joins TRBV5-1 to TRBJ2-5; the match to TRBD2 covers 9 bases. This CDR3 has 16 amino acids. Germline V gives CDR1 SGHRS, CDR2 YFSETQ. V was pared by 0 bases and J by 5 bases, with 8 bases of the junction left unmatched. CDR3: CASSLELAGDGETQYF. The CDR3 DNA sequence: TGCGCCAGCAGCTTGGAGTTAGCGGGAGATGGGGAGACCCAGTACTTC.

This clonotype was seen just once. This chain connects TRBV11-2 to TRBJ1-2; possible D gene TRBD1, 5 bases. The CDR3 contains 16 residues. V lost 1 base and J lost 3, with 15 bases in between. Looked up from germline, CDR1 is SGHAT and CDR2 is FQNNGV. The CDR3 reads CASSLVGRGRDYGYTF. For the CDR3, the DNA is TGTGCCAGCAGCTTAGTTGGTAGGGGCAGGGACTATGGCTACACCTTC.

The chain is built from TRBV20-1 and TRBJ2-7; 7 nucleotides line up with TRBD2. V trimming: 1 base; J trimming: 4 bases; junction bases outside the gene matches: 4. Germline CDR1 is DFQATT and CDR2 is SNEGSKA (reference sequence). The CDR3 is made up of 13 amino acids. The DNA of the CDR3 is TGCAGTGCTAGAGGAAGCGGGATTTACGAGCAGTACTTC. Encoded protein: CSARGSGIYEQYF.

This clonotype has more than one count but fewer than ten. The CDR3 protein is CSVATINTDTQYF. In nucleotides, the CDR3 is TGCAGCGTTGCCACTATCAACACAGATACGCAGTATTTT. The chain joins TRBV29-1 to TRBJ2-3; D not certain. V lost 4 bases, J lost 2 bases, and 10 bases lay in between. CDR1 SQVTM and CDR2 ANQGSEA come from the germline V gene. The CDR3 is made up of 13 amino acids.

This rearrangement joins TRBV3-1 to TRBJ1-2; no definite D call. Trimming took 2 bases from V and 2 from J, leaving 9 bases between them. In germline, CDR1 is LGHDT, CDR2 YNNKEL (reference sequence). The CDR3 runs 14 residues. The CDR3 sequence is CASSQLDGNYGYTF. The DNA of the CDR3 is TGTGCCAGCAGCCAATTAGACGGAAACTATGGCTACACCTTC.

This clonotype was counted a few times. The CDR3 sequence: CASSLVNKRLQSDEQFF. CDR3 DNA: TGCGCCAGCAGCTTGGTTAATAAGCGCCTACAAAGCGATGAGCAGTTCTTC. V is TRBV5-1 and J is TRBJ2-1; D gene uncertain. Trimming shortened V by 0 bases and J by 8 bases, and 21 bases separated the two germline ends. Germline V gene data show CDR1 as SGHRS and CDR2 as YFSETQ. This CDR3 is built from 17 residues.

The V and J genes are TRBV2 and TRBJ1-6, with D possibly TRBD1 on 6 matching bases. CDR1 and CDR2 from the germline V gene are SNHLY and FYNNEI. The CDR3 totals 15 residues. Trimming took 7 bases from V and 8 from J, leaving 18 bases between them. The CDR3 here is CASTPFSGADSPLHF. The CDR3 region has the DNA TGTGCCAGCACCCCTTTTTCGGGGGCAGATTCACCCCTCCACTTT.

The table lists this clonotype with many counts. This sequence joins TRBV5-6 and TRBJ2-7; 9 bases are shared with TRBD1. Germline lookup yields CDR1 SGHDT and CDR2 YYEEEE. CDR3 length: 15 residues. The trim removed 4 bases at V and 5 bases at J, leaving 10 bases unmatched. The CDR3 loop is CASSLLGTGPNEQYF. In nucleotides, the CDR3 is TGTGCCAGCAGCCTCCTGGGGACAGGGCCCAACGAGCAGTACTTC.

This chain uses TRBV7-9 with TRBJ1-1, with D hard to call. There are 13 residues in the CDR3. Germline CDR1 is SEHNR and CDR2 is FQNEAQ (reference sequence). The ends were cut back, 5 bases at V and 2 bases at J, with 9 bases in the middle. This chain's CDR3 is CASSTVQNTEAFF. DNA for the CDR3: TGTGCCAGCAGCACAGTTCAAAACACTGAAGCTTTCTTT.